This passage covers 27 T cell receptor beta chains from one sample sequenced in a study of blood T cell repertoires in COVID-19. The repertoire was sequenced with immunoSEQ multiplex PCR; TCRdb's copy has only in-frame clones and lacks some. The sample lists tens of thousands of clones, about 88% seen once, with over 4.5% in the top ten. The sample taken for sequencing was peripheral blood. These receptors were collected from a human donor in a cohort sampled during active COVID-19.

This clone was detected once. The chain uses TRBV3-1 (or the pseudogene TRBV3-2) and TRBJ1-3; no definite D call. This CDR3 contains 15 residues. Germline CDR1 is LGHDT and CDR2 is YNNKEL (reference sequence). Trimming cost V 0 bases and J 0 bases, with 6 bases left between them. Here the CDR3 DNA reads TGTGCCAGCAGCCAAGATGCGGGCTCTGGAAACACCATATATTTT. This gives the protein CASSQDAGSGNTIYF.

The rearrangement joins TRBV29-1 to TRBJ2-7; TRBD1 matches 10 bases. The CDR3 is made up of 14 amino acids. Losses at the gene ends were 7 bases for V and 1 base for J; bases not matched to a gene: 7. In germline, CDR1 is SQVTM, CDR2 ANQGSEA. CDR3 amino acids: CSAEGQGGSYEQYF. The CDR3 nucleotides read TGCAGCGCAGAAGGACAGGGGGGGTCCTACGAGCAGTACTTC.

In DNA form, the CDR3 reads TGTGCCATTCGGACTGCCTATGGCTACACCTTC. Translating gives CAIRTAYGYTF. V is TRBV19 and J is TRBJ1-2; D call uncertain. Germline values: CDR1 LNHDA, CDR2 SQIVND (reference sequence). V was cut by 10 bases and J by 4 bases, with 10 bases left in between. This CDR3 has 11 residues.

This chain joins TRBV5-4 and TRBJ2-3; 11 bases match TRBD1. The CDR3 has 16 residues. Germline trimming cut 1 base from V and 4 bases from J; bases unmatched to any gene: 5. Germline V gene lookup returns CDR1 SGHNT and CDR2 YYREEE (reference sequence). The CDR3 bases are TGTGCCAGCAGCTTGAGGACAGGGGGCAATGCAGATACGCAGTATTTT. Translation gives CASSLRTGGNADTQYF.

The chain has TRBV11-3 and TRBJ2-2, with TRBD2 matching 14 bases. CDR1 and CDR2 from the germline V gene are SGHNT and YENEEA. V dropped 4 bases and J dropped 6; count of bases not matched to a gene: 4. This CDR3 contains 16 residues. CDR3 residues: CASSSGLAGGAGELFF. The CDR3 region has the DNA TGTGCCAGCAGCTCTGGACTAGCGGGGGGTGCCGGGGAGCTGTTTTTT. Variable domain in full (rest from reference TRBV11-3 and TRBJ2-2): EAGVVQSPRYKIIEKKQPVAFWCNPISGHNTLYWYLQNLGQGPELLIRYENEEAVDDSQLPKDRFSAERLKGVDSTLKIQPAELGDSAVYLCASSSGLAGGAGELFFGEGSRLTVL.

In this sample, this clone turned up a few times. As DNA, the CDR3 is TGTGCCAGCAGCCAAGAAACAGGGCGTTCACCCCTCCACTTT. Its protein is CASSQETGRSPLHF. The chain is built from TRBV4-2 and TRBJ1-6; possibly TRBD1 for D (6 bases). There are 14 residues in the CDR3. V lost 0 bases, J lost 9 bases, and 9 bases lay in between. Germline loops: CDR1 LGHNA, CDR2 YNFKEQ.

Here the CDR3 DNA reads TGTGCCAGCAGAACAGGGACGAGGACCGGGGAGCTGTTTTTT. This sequence encodes CASRTGTRTGELFF. The chain combines TRBV6-5 with TRBJ2-2; tentatively, D is TRBD1 (6 bases). V lost 6 bases and J lost 5, with 13 bases in between. This CDR3 is 14 amino acids long. Germline V gives CDR1 MNHEY, CDR2 SVGAGI.

V and J are TRBV15 and TRBJ2-1; 13 bases match TRBD2. Germline V gives CDR1 LNHNV, CDR2 YYDKDF (reference sequence). The CDR3 totals 16 residues. The V gene end was trimmed by 9 bases and the J gene end by 3 bases; junction bases not matched to a gene: 8. CDR3 coding DNA: TGTGCCACTGACGAGGGACTAGCGGGGCGCTACAATGAGCAGTTCTTC. It translates to CATDEGLAGRYNEQFF.

This chain uses TRBV7-3 with TRBJ2-2; 7 nucleotides agree with TRBD1. Germline V lookup: CDR1 SGHTA, CDR2 FQGTGA. This CDR3 region has 12 residues. V lost 6 bases to trimming and J lost 6 bases; unmatched junction nucleotides: 1. This chain's CDR3 is CASRGGPGELFF. CDR3 in DNA: TGTGCCAGCAGAGGGGGCCCCGGGGAGCTGTTTTTT.

The chain has TRBV4-2 and TRBJ1-4; D not certain. The CDR3 runs 15 residues. Trimming took 0 bases from V and 0 from J, leaving 5 bases between them. Germline assignment: CDR1 LGHNA and CDR2 YNFKEQ. For the CDR3, the DNA is TGTGCCAGCAGCCAAGAGGGAGCAACTAATGAAAAACTGTTTTTT. It is translated as CASSQEGATNEKLFF.

The chain has TRBV20-1 and TRBJ2-1, with 7 bases matching TRBD1. V dropped 3 bases and J dropped 7; count of bases not matched to a gene: 15. The V gene's germline CDR1 is DFQATT and CDR2 SNEGSKA (reference sequence). This CDR3 contains 16 residues. Here the CDR3 DNA reads TGCAGTGCTAGTGCCCCGCGACAGGGTCCCCTTAATGAGCAGTTCTTC. As protein: CSASAPRQGPLNEQFF.

This chain connects TRBV3-1 (or the pseudogene TRBV3-2) to TRBJ1-1; a possible D gene is TRBD1 (6 bases). There are 14 residues in the CDR3. Trimming took 4 bases from V and 4 from J, leaving 13 bases between them. Germline V gene data show CDR1 as LGHDT and CDR2 as YNNKEL (reference sequence). The CDR3 DNA is TGTGCCAGCAGCCCGACGGACAGTCGCACTGAAGCTTTCTTT. Its protein product is CASSPTDSRTEAFF.

This clone has a handful of counts. The gene calls are TRBV6-5 and TRBJ1-1, with D perhaps TRBD1 (5 bases). The CDR3 sequence is 14 residues long. Germline V gene sequence: CDR1 MNHEY, CDR2 SVGAGI. Trimming took off 2 bases at V and 1 base at J, with 8 bases between the two ends. The CDR3, as DNA: TGTGCCAGCAGTTACGTCAGGGCGAACACTGAAGCTTTCTTT. This translates into CASSYVRANTEAFF.

The CDR3 protein is CASSPGTGNNQPQHF. As DNA, the CDR3 is TGTGCCAGCTCACCAGGGACAGGGAACAATCAGCCCCAGCATTTT. The chain links TRBV18 to TRBJ1-5; 9 bases are a match to TRBD1. J lost 3 bases, V lost 2 bases, and 2 bases had no gene match. CDR3 length: 15 amino acids. Germline-derived CDR1 and CDR2 are KGHSH and LQKENI.

This clone was seen only once. V and J are TRBV9 and TRBJ2-1; TRBD1 aligns across 7 bases. V lost 4 bases, J lost 6 bases, and 13 bases stayed unmatched. The germline gives CDR1 SGDLS, CDR2 YYNGEE. The CDR3 has 16 residues. Here the CDR3 DNA reads TGTGCCAGCAGCCCCCAGACAGGGTTGGAGGTCAATGAGCAGTTCTTC. Its translation is CASSPQTGLEVNEQFF.

This sequence joins TRBV19 and TRBJ1-4; TRBD1 agrees at 10 bases. The CDR3 covers 15 residues. With 5 bases clipped from V and 6 bases from J, the junction kept 6 bases outside the gene matches. CDR1 is LNHDA, CDR2 SQIVND, per germline (reference sequence). CDR3 amino acids: CASSSTGGADEKLFF. CDR3 in DNA: TGTGCCAGTAGTTCGACAGGGGGCGCGGATGAAAAACTGTTTTTT.

This sequence joins TRBV7-8 and TRBJ2-7; D unclear. From germline, CDR1 is SGHVS and CDR2 FQNEAQ. Trimming cost V 1 base and J 4 bases, with 11 bases left between them. CDR3 length: 14 amino acids. The CDR3 loop reads CASSLGEAKYEQYF. CDR3 DNA sequence: TGTGCCAGCAGCTTAGGTGAGGCGAAGTACGAGCAGTACTTC. Together with reference TRBV7-8 and TRBJ2-7, the CDR3 gives the full variable domain: GAGVSQSPRYKVAKRGQDVALRCDPISGHVSLFWYQQALGQGPEFLTYFQNEAQLDKSGLPSDRFFAERPEGSVSTLKIQRTQQEDSAVYLCASSLGEAKYEQYFGPGTRLTVT.

The gene calls are TRBV6-6 and TRBJ2-1; 10 bases align to TRBD1. Germline V gene data show CDR1 as MNHNY and CDR2 as SVGAGI (reference sequence). This CDR3 contains 14 residues. Unmatched junction bases numbered 2, after V lost 8 bases and J lost 1 base. The CDR3 DNA reads TGTGCCAGCGACAGGGGGCTTTCCTACAATGAGCAGTTCTTC. Encoded protein: CASDRGLSYNEQFF.

In its sample, this clone was seen once. The V gene is TRBV18, the J gene TRBJ1-1; the match to TRBD1 covers 7 bases. The junction had 1 base not matched to a gene; V was cut back by 5 bases and J by 7 bases. Germline CDR1 reads KGHSH; CDR2 reads LQKENI. This CDR3 contains 11 residues. CDR3 residues: CASSWDSEAFF. CDR3 DNA sequence: TGTGCCAGCTCATGGGACAGTGAAGCTTTCTTT.

The gene calls are TRBV5-6 and TRBJ2-7, with TRBD2 identical over 8 bases. The CDR3 has 14 amino acids. Germline CDR1 reads SGHDT; CDR2 reads YYEEEE. The V gene end was trimmed by 7 bases and the J gene end by 0 bases; junction bases not matched to a gene: 6. The DNA of the CDR3 is TGTGCCAGCTGGGCGGGAGGAGACTCCTACGAGCAGTACTTC. It specifies CASWAGGDSYEQYF. Based on the CDR3 plus reference TRBV5-6 and TRBJ2-7, the full variable domain is DAGVTQSPTHLIKTRGQQVTLRCSPKSGHDTVSWYQQALGQGPQFIFQYYEEEERQRGNFPDRFSGHQFPNYSSELNVNALLLGDSALYLCASWAGGDSYEQYFGPGTRLTVT.

The chain links TRBV7-2 to TRBJ2-5, with 9 positions matching TRBD1. The germline V gene encodes CDR1 SGHTA and CDR2 FQGNSA. The junction had 6 bases not matched to a gene; V was cut back by 5 bases and J by 2 bases. This CDR3 region has 15 residues. In DNA, the CDR3 is TGTGCCAGCAGCGCCACCGGGACAGGGCAAGAGACCCAGTACTTC. Amino acids: CASSATGTGQETQYF.

This chain joins TRBV7-8 and TRBJ1-5; TRBD1 might be the D (5 bases). CDR3 length: 14 residues. Germline loops: CDR1 SGHVS, CDR2 FQNEAQ. Trimming left V 5 bases short and J 0 bases short, with 8 bases between. CDR3 in DNA: TGTGCCAGCAGCGTGACAGATAGCAATCAGCCCCAGCATTTT. Protein sequence: CASSVTDSNQPQHF.

The rearrangement joins TRBV19 to TRBJ2-7; maybe TRBD1 (5 bases). The CDR3 is made up of 13 amino acids. Trimming stripped 6 bases from V and 4 bases from J, with 13 bases between. Germline CDR1 is LNHDA and CDR2 is SQIVND (reference sequence). CDR3 region: CASSSAGFYEQYF. CDR3 coding DNA: TGTGCCAGTAGCTCCGCAGGGTTTTACGAGCAGTACTTC.

The CDR3 DNA follows: TGTGCCAGCAGCTTGCTACAGGGCAATCAGCCCCAGCATTTT. Protein: CASSLLQGNQPQHF. This sequence joins TRBV5-5 and TRBJ1-5; a weak D match, TRBD1 (5 bases). The CDR3 totals 14 residues. Trimming took off 1 base at V and 2 bases at J, with 7 bases between the two ends. Germline assignment: CDR1 SGHKS and CDR2 YYEKEE (reference sequence).

J is TRBJ1-2 and V is TRBV12-5, with D possibly matching TRBD1 (5 bases). The CDR3 extends over 15 amino acids. Germline V CDR1 and CDR2: LGHNT, FRNRAP. The V gene lost 1 base and the J gene lost 4 bases, with 13 bases spanning the gap. CDR3 sequence (DNA): TGTGCTAGTGGTTTGGGATCCCAGGGCGGCTATGGCTACACCTTC. Its translation is CASGLGSQGGYGYTF.

This chain uses TRBV18 with TRBJ2-3; 8 nucleotides agree with TRBD2. The germline gives CDR1 KGHSH, CDR2 LQKENI. This CDR3 is 16 amino acids long. Unmatched junction bases numbered 5, after V lost 1 base and J lost 2 bases. CDR3 protein: CASSPQSGGYTDTQYF. The CDR3 DNA reads as TGTGCCAGCTCACCACAGAGCGGGGGATACACAGATACGCAGTATTTT.

CDR3 sequence reads: CAARTREYTEAFF. The CDR3 coding sequence is TGTGCCGCAAGGACGAGGGAATACACTGAAGCTTTCTTT. J is TRBJ1-1 and V is TRBV6-6; no definite D call. The ends were cut back, 11 bases at V and 3 bases at J, with 16 bases in the middle. The germline V gene encodes CDR1 MNHNY and CDR2 SVGAGI (reference sequence). The CDR3 is 13 amino acids.